The sequence of this TCR beta chain was determined in a study of CD8+CD57+ T cells in acquired aplastic anemia. Study results and caveats: Patients and controls shared 25 to 30 CD8+ CDR3 sequences, which appeared highly expressed in patients and within their immunodominant clones.

Trimming removed 1 base at V and 0 bases at J, with 9 bases between. The CDR3 loop spans 15 amino acids. The V gene's germline CDR1 is SEHNR and CDR2 FQNEAQ (reference sequence). As to this clonotype: What it binds is not known. A read error may explain this, as a much larger clone is one base away. Given the absence of the conserved phenylalanine or tryptophan at the CDR3 end, a read error is likely.

Previously, flow cytometry had revealed CD8+CD57+ cell expansion in the patients chosen for sequencing. The diagnosis in all patients was severe acquired aplastic anemia. When blood sampling took place, the patients had received no therapy. Genomic DNA was employed as the template in profiling TCR beta VDJ and CDR3. TCRdb re-analysed the reads in MiXCR, keeping a single row per CDR3 protein. This table has about 180,000 distinct CDR3 sequences, around half appearing once. The sequence came from a human donor with aplastic anemia. This rearrangement joins TRBV7-9 to TRBJ1-1; D is uncertain. Sequenced: sorted CD4+, CD8+, or CD8+CD57+ T cells (not recorded which) from PBMCs. The CDR3 coding sequence is TGTGCCAGCAGCTTAGATTTTCAGATGAACACTGAAGCTTTCTCT. Protein product: CASSLDFQMNTEAFS.